One TCR beta chain is described in this entry. These data belong to a study of Graves' ophthalmopathy and Graves' hyperthyroidism. The study enrolled ophthalmopathy donors with moderate-to-severe activity, CAS ≥3, NOSPECS ≥4 and duration under 3 months. Lactation, pregnancy, uncontrolled infections and other autoimmune diseases were all grounds for excluding patients. Amplification of TCR beta CDR3 regions used RNA transcripts. HTBI primers served in a first-round RT-PCR, which a second-round multiplex PCR followed. TCRdb used MiXCR to reprocess the multiplex PCR reads, holding one entry per CDR3 protein. The sample has 200,000 to 300,000 distinct CDR3 sequences, 45% seen once; the top ten hold less than 60%. Trimming removed 3 bases from V and 5 bases from J, with 15 bases in between. Germline values: CDR1 KGHDR, CDR2 SFDVKD. The CDR3 extends over 15 amino acids.

Sequenced input: peripheral blood. The rearrangement links TRBV24-1 to TRBJ2-5; perhaps TRBD1 as D (6 bases). The sequence derives from an adult man with Graves' ophthalmopathy. The CDR3 DNA reads TGTGCCACCAGTGATCCAACAGGGTTGGAGGAGACCCAGTACTTC. Amino acid sequence: CATSDPTGLEETQYF.